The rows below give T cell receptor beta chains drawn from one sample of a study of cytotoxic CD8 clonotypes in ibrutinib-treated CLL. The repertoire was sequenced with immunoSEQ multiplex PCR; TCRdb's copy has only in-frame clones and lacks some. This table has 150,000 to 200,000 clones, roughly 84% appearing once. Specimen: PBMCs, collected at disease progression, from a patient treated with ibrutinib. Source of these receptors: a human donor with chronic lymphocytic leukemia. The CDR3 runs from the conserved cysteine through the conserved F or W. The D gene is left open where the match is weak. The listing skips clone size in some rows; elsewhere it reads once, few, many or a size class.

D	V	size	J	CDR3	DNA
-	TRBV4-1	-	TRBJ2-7	CASSQVNLVSFDEQYF	TGCGCCAGCAGCCAAGTTAATCTAGTATCTTTCGACGAGCAGTACTTC
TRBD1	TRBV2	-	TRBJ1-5	CASSGTGFGYGQPQHF	TGTGCCAGCAGTGGGACAGGGTTTGGGTATGGTCAGCCCCAGCATTTT
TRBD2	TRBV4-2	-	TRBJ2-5	CASSQDLGGTSGGTQYF	TGTGCCAGCAGCCAAGATCTGGGCGGGACTAGCGGAGGGACCCAGTACTTC
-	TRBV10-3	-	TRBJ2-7	CAISGQAGDTYEQYF	TGTGCCATCAGTGGACAGGCTGGGGATACCTACGAGCAGTACTTC
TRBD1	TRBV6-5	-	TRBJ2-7	CASSYSAGTGTYEQYF	TGTGCCAGCAGTTACTCGGCCGGGACAGGGACCTACGAGCAGTACTTC
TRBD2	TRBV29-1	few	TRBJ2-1	CSVDPLTSGRPLDEQFF	TGCAGCGTTGACCCTTTGACTAGCGGGAGGCCTCTGGATGAGCAGTTCTTC
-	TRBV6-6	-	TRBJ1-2	CASSQDSRAMGYTF	TGTGCCAGCAGCCAAGACAGCCGTGCTATGGGCTACACCTTC
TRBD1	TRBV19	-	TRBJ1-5	CASTPDRGRNQPQHF	TGTGCCAGTACCCCGGACAGGGGTCGCAATCAGCCCCAGCATTTT
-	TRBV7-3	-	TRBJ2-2	CASSASRETGELFF	TGTGCCAGCAGCGCAAGCCGAGAGACCGGGGAGCTGTTTTTT
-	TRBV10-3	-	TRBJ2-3	CATHKVGGGQTDTQYF	TGTGCCACCCACAAGGTAGGGGGGGGCCAGACAGATACGCAGTATTTT
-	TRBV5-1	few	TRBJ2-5	CASSLEPKGSGETQYF	TGCGCCAGCAGCTTGGAGCCGAAGGGGTCGGGGGAGACCCAGTACTTC